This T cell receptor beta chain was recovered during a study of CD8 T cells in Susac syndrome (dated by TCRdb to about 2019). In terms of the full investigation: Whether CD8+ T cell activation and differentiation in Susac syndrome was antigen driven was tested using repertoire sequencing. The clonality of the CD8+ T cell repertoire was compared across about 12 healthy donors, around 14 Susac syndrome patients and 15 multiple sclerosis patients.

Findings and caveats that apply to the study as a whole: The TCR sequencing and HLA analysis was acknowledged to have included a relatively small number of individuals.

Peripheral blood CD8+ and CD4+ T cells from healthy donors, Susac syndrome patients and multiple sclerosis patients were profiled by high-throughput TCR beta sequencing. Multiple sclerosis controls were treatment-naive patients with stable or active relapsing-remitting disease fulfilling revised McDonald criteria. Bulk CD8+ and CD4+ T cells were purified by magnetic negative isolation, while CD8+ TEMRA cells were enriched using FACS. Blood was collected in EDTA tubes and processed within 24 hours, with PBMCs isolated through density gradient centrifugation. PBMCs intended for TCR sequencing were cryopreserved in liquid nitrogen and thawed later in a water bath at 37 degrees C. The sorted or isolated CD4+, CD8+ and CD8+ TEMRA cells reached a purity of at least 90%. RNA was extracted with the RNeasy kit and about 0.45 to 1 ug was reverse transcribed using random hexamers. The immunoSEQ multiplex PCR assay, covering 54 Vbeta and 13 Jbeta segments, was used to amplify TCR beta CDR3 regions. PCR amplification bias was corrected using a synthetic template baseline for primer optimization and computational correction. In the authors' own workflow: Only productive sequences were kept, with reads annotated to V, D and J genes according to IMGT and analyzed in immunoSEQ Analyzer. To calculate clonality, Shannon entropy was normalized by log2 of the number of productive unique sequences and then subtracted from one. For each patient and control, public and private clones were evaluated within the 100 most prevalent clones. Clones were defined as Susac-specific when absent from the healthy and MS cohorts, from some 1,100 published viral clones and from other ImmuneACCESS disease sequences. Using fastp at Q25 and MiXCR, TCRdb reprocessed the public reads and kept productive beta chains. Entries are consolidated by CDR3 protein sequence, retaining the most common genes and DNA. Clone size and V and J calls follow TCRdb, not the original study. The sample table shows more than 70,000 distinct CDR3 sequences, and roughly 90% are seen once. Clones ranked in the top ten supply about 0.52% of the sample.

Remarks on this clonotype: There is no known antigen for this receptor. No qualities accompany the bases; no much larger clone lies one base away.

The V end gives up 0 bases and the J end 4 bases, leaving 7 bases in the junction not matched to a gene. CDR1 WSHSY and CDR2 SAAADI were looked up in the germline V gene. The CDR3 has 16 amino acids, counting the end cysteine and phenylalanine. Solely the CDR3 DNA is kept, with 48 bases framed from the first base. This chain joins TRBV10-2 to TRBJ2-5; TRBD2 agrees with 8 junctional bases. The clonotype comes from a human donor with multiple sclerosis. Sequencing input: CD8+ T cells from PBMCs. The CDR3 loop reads CASSESERGYGETQYF. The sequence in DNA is TGCGCCAGCAGTGAGTCGGAGCGGGGGTACGGAGAGACCCAGTACTTC.